This T cell receptor (beta chain) was sequenced during a study of CD8+ T cells in alopecia areata. With V trimmed by 5 bases and J by 2 bases, 8 bases remained unmatched. Looked up from germline, CDR1 is SQVTM and CDR2 is ANQGSEA. The CDR3 consists of 16 residues. Treatment reported: oral pan-JAK inhibitor, 5-10 mg twice daily. Sequencing used cDNA as its template, made by extracting RNA and reverse transcribing it. Method: immunoSEQ multiplex PCR; TCRdb's copy keeps in-frame clones and lacks some. Here the sample spans approximately 45,000 clones, roughly 65% being singletons. This TCR came from a human donor with alopecia areata. This specimen was CD8+ T cells sorted from blood, taken at week 4, from a patient treated with tofacitinib. The chain links TRBV29-1 to TRBJ2-6; 8 positions match TRBD2. The CDR3 coding sequence is TGCAGCGTTCCCAACTTAGCGGGGACTGGGGCCAACGTCCTGACTTTC. As protein: CSVPNLAGTGANVLTF.